A single sample is the source of the 23 T cell receptor beta chains below, sequenced in a study of T cell clonotyping in hematopoietic cell transplantation. Assay used: immunoSEQ multiplex PCR; TCRdb lists only in-frame clones, some missing. The sample records approximately 70,000 clones, 94% being singletons. Sequences were obtained from peripheral blood mononuclear cells. The receptor set was obtained from a man in his fifties or sixties in good health. Some clones in this sample may be carry-over from other donors' samples.

The chain has TRBV7-2 and TRBJ1-1; D might be TRBD1 (6 bases). The CDR3 totals 14 residues. V gave up 0 bases and J gave up 4 bases, with 9 bases separating them. The germline gives CDR1 SGHTA, CDR2 FQGNSA. The CDR3, as DNA: TGTGCCAGCAGCTTAGCACGAGGGGGCACTGAAGCTTTCTTT. Its protein product is CASSLARGGTEAFF.

V is TRBV14 and J is TRBJ1-4; TRBD1 matches 11 bases. Trimming took 1 base from V and 8 from J; bases not matched to a gene: 15. Germline lookup yields CDR1 SGHDN and CDR2 FVKESK. The CDR3 totals 19 residues. The chain's CDR3 is CASSQGKEDRGQVREKLFF. In nucleotides, the CDR3 is TGTGCCAGCAGCCAAGGGAAGGAGGACAGGGGGCAGGTGAGAGAAAAACTGTTTTTT.

The rearrangement uses TRBV19 and TRBJ1-5, with D maybe TRBD1 (6 bases). The CDR3 totals 14 residues. The germline V and J ends were trimmed by 8 bases and 3 bases, with 14 bases remaining between them. Germline assignment: CDR1 LNHDA and CDR2 SQIVND (reference sequence). CDR3 protein: CASQLQGVNQPQHF. CDR3 in DNA: TGTGCCAGTCAATTACAGGGTGTCAATCAGCCCCAGCATTTT. The whole variable domain, filled in from reference TRBV19 and TRBJ1-5, reads DGGITQSPKYLFRKEGQNVTLSCEQNLNHDAMYWYRQDPGQGLRLIYYSQIVNDFQKGDIAEGYSVSREKKESFPLTVTSAQKNPTAFYLCASQLQGVNQPQHFGDGTRLSIL.

The chain is built from TRBV5-1 and TRBJ1-4; D uncertain. The CDR3 runs 14 residues. The germline gives CDR1 SGHRS, CDR2 YFSETQ. V gave up 3 bases and J gave up 0 bases, with 6 bases separating them. CDR3 sequence: CASSSASTNEKLFF. DNA of the CDR3: TGCGCCAGCAGCTCGGCCTCAACTAATGAAAAACTGTTTTTT.

V is TRBV10-3 and J is TRBJ1-1; D remains ambiguous. The ends were cut back, 3 bases at V and 1 base at J, with 15 bases in the middle. The length of the CDR3 is 16 residues. Germline assignment: CDR1 ENHRY and CDR2 SYGVKD. CDR3 amino acids: CAISDRPGGGNTEAFF. CDR3 nucleotide sequence: TGTGCCATCAGTGATCGGCCAGGCGGAGGGAACACTGAAGCTTTCTTT.

The CDR3 here is CASSFVTTYEQYF. CDR3 DNA: TGTGCCAGCAGCTTCGTAACGACTTACGAGCAGTACTTC. V is TRBV5-6 and J is TRBJ2-7; D is unclear. V was cut by 2 bases and J by 4 bases, with 10 bases left in between. CDR1 is SGHDT, CDR2 YYEEEE, per germline. The CDR3 has 13 residues.

This clone was observed a handful of times. This chain uses TRBV4-2 with TRBJ1-1; D perhaps matches TRBD1 (5 bases). The V gene's germline CDR1 is LGHNA and CDR2 YNFKEQ. The CDR3 loop spans 17 amino acids. Trimming shortened V by 1 base and J by 1 base, and 16 bases separated the two germline ends. As DNA, the CDR3 is TGTGCCAGCAGCCAAGTCCCCTCGGTGGGGGGGAACACTGAAGCTTTCTTT. It encodes CASSQVPSVGGNTEAFF.

V is TRBV11-2 and J is TRBJ2-7; 8 nucleotides agree with TRBD1. Losses at the gene ends were 7 bases for V and 4 bases for J; bases not matched to a gene: 9. Germline CDR1 is SGHAT and CDR2 is FQNNGV. The CDR3 sequence is 14 residues long. CDR3: CASTSRQGIYEQYF. Written as DNA, the CDR3 is TGTGCCAGCACCTCCAGACAGGGGATATACGAGCAGTACTTC.

The chain's CDR3 is CASKTGDGDTGELFF. CDR3 coding DNA: TGCGCCAGCAAAACAGGGGACGGGGACACCGGGGAGCTGTTTTTT. This chain joins TRBV4-1 and TRBJ2-2, with 7 bases lining up with TRBD1. The germline V gene encodes CDR1 MGHRA and CDR2 YSYEKL. The CDR3 is made up of 15 amino acids. V lost 7 bases to trimming and J lost 3 bases; unmatched junction nucleotides: 8.

The V and J genes are TRBV2 and TRBJ2-5; 10 bases are shared with TRBD2. Trimming cost V 4 bases and J 2 bases; bases outside gene matches: 4. The CDR3 is 15 residues long. Looked up from germline, CDR1 is SNHLY and CDR2 is FYNNEI. The chain's CDR3 is CASSAASGGQETQYF. In DNA form, the CDR3 reads TGTGCCAGCAGTGCAGCTAGCGGGGGTCAAGAGACCCAGTACTTC.

The genes are TRBV7-2 and TRBJ2-7; the D call may be TRBD1 or TRBD2 (5 bases each). Germline V gene lookup returns CDR1 SGHTA and CDR2 FQGNSA. CDR3 size: 15 residues. Trimming removed 8 bases from V and 0 bases from J, with 17 bases in between. The CDR3 is CASGWGPMSSYEQYF. For the CDR3, the DNA is TGTGCCAGCGGTTGGGGACCCATGAGCTCCTACGAGCAGTACTTC. Together with reference TRBV7-2 and TRBJ2-7, the CDR3 gives the full variable domain: GAGVSQSPSNKVTEKGKDVELRCDPISGHTALYWYRQSLGQGLEFLIYFQGNSAPDKSGLPSDRFSAERTGGSVSTLTIQRTQQEDSAVYLCASGWGPMSSYEQYFGPGTRLTVT.

This chain connects TRBV29-1 to TRBJ2-7; tentatively, D is TRBD2 (7 bases). This CDR3 contains 15 residues. V was clipped by 0 bases and J by 5 bases, with 17 bases between them. The germline V gene encodes CDR1 SQVTM and CDR2 ANQGSEA. The CDR3 DNA reads TGCAGCGTTGAAGATGGGGTGGGGGGGCTCCACGAGCAGTACTTC. Amino acid sequence: CSVEDGVGGLHEQYF.

V gene TRBV6-1 combines with J gene TRBJ1-2; 9 nucleotides align to TRBD1. This CDR3 is built from 15 residues. Germline V lookup: CDR1 MNHNS, CDR2 SASEGT. With V trimmed by 6 bases and J by 5 bases, 10 bases remained unmatched. CDR3 nucleotide sequence: TGTGCCAGCAGCCTACAGGGGGCGATAGGGTATGGCTACACCTTC. Protein: CASSLQGAIGYGYTF.

V usage is TRBV28 and J usage is TRBJ2-7; 9 positions agree with TRBD2. The CDR3 runs to 12 residues. The germline CDR1 and CDR2 sequences are MDHEN and SYDVKM. As DNA, the CDR3 is TGTACAAGCGGGAGGTTTACCTACGAGCAGTACTTC. Translated, it gives CTSGRFTYEQYF.

The chain is built from TRBV7-6 and TRBJ2-2, with a weak D call TRBD1 (7 bases). This CDR3 has 15 amino acids. From germline, CDR1 is SGHVS and CDR2 FNYEAQ. V lost 11 bases and J 0 bases, leaving 16 bases between the germline ends. Here the CDR3 DNA reads TGTGCCTCGCGTGGGGGGACAGCGAACACCGGGGAGCTGTTTTTT. Translating gives CASRGGTANTGELFF.

The chain joins TRBV28 to TRBJ1-1; 11 nucleotides match TRBD1. CDR1 and CDR2 (germline): MDHEN, SYDVKM. The ends lost 5 bases at V and 5 bases at J; junction bases unmatched: 7. The CDR3 consists of 15 residues. The CDR3 DNA reads TGTGCCAGCAGTGCAGGACAGGGGGCCTTAACTGAAGCTTTCTTT. Translating gives CASSAGQGALTEAFF.

The V call is TRBV7-2, the J call TRBJ1-3, with D possibly matching TRBD1 (6 bases). The CDR3 is 16 amino acids. Between the trimmed V and J ends, which lost 5 bases and 3 bases, there was a span of 17 bases. Germline V lookup: CDR1 SGHTA, CDR2 FQGNSA. The CDR3 spells CASSRESRGSGNTIYF. CDR3 bases: TGTGCCAGCAGCCGTGAATCCAGGGGAAGTGGAAACACCATATATTTT.

V usage is TRBV2 and J usage is TRBJ1-2, with D possibly being TRBD1 (6 bases). Trimming left V 8 bases short and J 6 bases short, with 13 bases between. Germline CDR1 reads SNHLY; CDR2 reads FYNNEI. This CDR3 contains 12 residues. The CDR3, as DNA: TGTGCCAGCGGGACACCCTCGGATGGCTACACCTTC. Encoded protein: CASGTPSDGYTF.

V and J are TRBV6-6 and TRBJ1-2; D gene unclear. V was pared by 2 bases and J by 8 bases, with 12 bases between. This CDR3 region has 13 residues. Per the germline V gene, CDR1 is MNHNY and CDR2 is SVGAGI (reference sequence). Here the CDR3 DNA reads TGTGCCAGCAGTTACGTGGACTACTGGGGCTACACCTTC. It encodes CASSYVDYWGYTF.

This chain uses TRBV2 with TRBJ2-3, with D hard to call. The CDR3 sequence is 19 residues long. Germline V gene sequence: CDR1 SNHLY, CDR2 FYNNEI. Trimming cost V 5 bases and J 5 bases, with 29 bases left between them. The CDR3 region has the DNA TGTGCCAGCAGTCCGTCGGCCAGTCGATTAAAAAGCTTACTAGATACGCAGTATTTT. Its protein is CASSPSASRLKSLLDTQYF.

The chain employs TRBV5-1 and TRBJ2-3, with 10 bases fitting TRBD2. There are 17 residues in the CDR3. The J segment lost 4 bases and the V segment lost 0 bases, leaving 8 bases of the junction unmatched. Germline-derived CDR1 and CDR2 are SGHRS and YFSETQ. The CDR3 sequence is CASSLVVAGGGADTQYF. CDR3 DNA: TGCGCCAGCAGCTTGGTGGTAGCGGGGGGCGGGGCAGATACGCAGTATTTT.

The V and J genes are TRBV27 and TRBJ2-3, with 8 bases lining up with TRBD2. Germline values: CDR1 MNHEY, CDR2 SMNVEV (reference sequence). There are 13 residues in the CDR3. The J segment lost 4 bases and the V segment lost 6 bases, leaving 3 bases of the junction unmatched. The CDR3 loop reads CASRIAGSDTQYF. Written as DNA, the CDR3 is TGTGCCAGCAGGATAGCGGGGTCAGATACGCAGTATTTT.

V and J are TRBV12-5 and TRBJ1-1; 8 bases map to TRBD1. Germline-derived CDR1 and CDR2 are LGHNT and FRNRAP. Losses at the gene ends were 3 bases for V and 9 bases for J; bases not matched to a gene: 3. The CDR3 is 12 amino acids. The DNA for the CDR3 is TGTGCTAGTGGTTTAGGACAGGGTAAAGCTTTCTTT. Residues: CASGLGQGKAFF.